A single sample is the source of the 27 T cell receptor beta chains below, sequenced in a study of cytomegalovirus exposure and HLA in healthy donors. Researchers ran the PCR with 60 Vbeta and 13 Jbeta primers. Data came from immunoSEQ multiplex PCR; TCRdb stores just in-frame clones and leaves some out. The repertoire includes about 190,000 clones, under 85% of them detected once, and 1.6% sits in the top ten. The sequencing input was PBMCs. Source of these receptors: a young woman in good health and CMV-seronegative.

V is TRBV5-6 and J is TRBJ2-5, with D maybe TRBD1 (7 bases). Judging by the DNA end, TRBJ2-7 fits better; the J call may be wrong. CDR3 size: 12 residues. Germline V gene data show CDR1 as SGHDT and CDR2 as YYEEEE. CDR3 nucleotide sequence: TGTGCCAGCAATCAGGGGGGCTACGAGCAGTACTTC. Amino acids: CASNQGGYEQYF.

The CDR3 region is CASSLVERNYGYTF. The CDR3 region has the DNA TGTGCCAGCAGCTTAGTGGAGAGAAACTATGGCTACACCTTC. The chain combines TRBV7-8 with TRBJ1-2; D is unclear. Germline V gives CDR1 SGHVS, CDR2 FQNEAQ. The CDR3 loop spans 14 amino acids. The ends were cut back, 1 base at V and 2 bases at J, with 8 bases in the middle.

The rearrangement links TRBV10-1 to TRBJ2-3, with a weak D call TRBD2 (5 bases). Germline V gene sequence: CDR1 WNHNN, CDR2 SYGVQD (reference sequence). The CDR3 has 17 residues. V dropped 0 bases and J dropped 4 bases, with 17 bases sitting between them. In DNA form, the CDR3 reads TGCGCCAGCAGTGAGTCGTTCACGGGAAGTGGTTCAGATACGCAGTATTTT. Amino acid sequence: CASSESFTGSGSDTQYF.

This chain connects TRBV27 to TRBJ1-6; TRBD1 matches at 8 bases. V trimming: 7 bases; J trimming: 5 bases; junction bases outside the gene matches: 7. Germline loops: CDR1 MNHEY, CDR2 SMNVEV (reference sequence). The length of the CDR3 is 15 residues. CDR3 bases: TGTGCCAGCACCGACAGGGGAGTAGATAATTCACCCCTCCACTTT. Protein sequence: CASTDRGVDNSPLHF.

The chain joins TRBV5-1 to TRBJ2-7, with 13 bases fitting TRBD2. The CDR3 length is 14 residues. The germline gives CDR1 SGHRS, CDR2 YFSETQ. Losses at the gene ends were 7 bases for V and 5 bases for J; bases not matched to a gene: 6. CDR3 coding DNA: TGCGCCAGCCATACTAGCGGGGGGGCCAACGAGCAGTACTTC. Translating it yields CASHTSGGANEQYF.

V gene TRBV10-3 combines with J gene TRBJ1-3; D not resolved. The CDR3 contains 14 residues. Germline V gene lookup returns CDR1 ENHRY and CDR2 SYGVKD. The V end was cut by 3 bases, the J end by 2 bases, with 8 bases between. CDR3: CAISEAGTGNTIYF. DNA of the CDR3: TGTGCCATCAGTGAAGCCGGGACTGGAAACACCATATATTTT.

This chain links TRBV5-4 with TRBJ2-7; the match to TRBD2 covers 12 bases. Per germline, CDR1 SGHNT and CDR2 YYREEE (reference sequence). Trimming at V came to 9 bases and at J to 1 base, leaving 2 bases not matched to a gene. The CDR3 is made up of 13 amino acids. The CDR3 DNA reads TGTGCCACCGGACTAGCGGGATCCTACGAGCAGTACTTC. It codes for CATGLAGSYEQYF.

The chain's CDR3 is CASRGLNSYNEQFF. CDR3 coding DNA: TGTGCCAGCAGGGGACTAAACTCCTACAATGAGCAGTTCTTC. The chain links TRBV2 to TRBJ2-1; 7 nucleotides line up with TRBD2. The germline CDR1 and CDR2 sequences are SNHLY and FYNNEI. The V segment lost 6 bases and the J segment 0 bases; nucleotides outside the gene matches: 2. This CDR3 contains 14 residues.

The rearrangement uses TRBV27 and TRBJ1-5; the D is unclear. The CDR3 is made up of 12 amino acids. Germline V gene lookup returns CDR1 MNHEY and CDR2 SMNVEV (reference sequence). Trimming took off 3 bases at V and 4 bases at J, with 4 bases between the two ends. CDR3 in amino acids: CASSFLNQPQHF. The CDR3 nucleotides are TGTGCCAGCAGTTTTCTAAATCAGCCCCAGCATTTT.

The chain uses TRBV6-4 and TRBJ1-5, with D unclear. The CDR3 spans 12 residues. CDR1 is MRHNA and CDR2 is SNTAGT in the germline V gene. Deletions cut 0 bases from V and 6 bases from J, with 3 bases between. CDR3 sequence reads: CASSDSRQPQHF. The DNA for the CDR3 is TGTGCCAGCAGTGACTCCCGTCAGCCCCAGCATTTT.

V usage is TRBV7-2 and J usage is TRBJ1-1; TRBD1 matches at 7 bases. This CDR3 spans 14 amino acids. J lost 7 bases, V lost 5 bases, and 10 bases had no gene match. Germline V lookup: CDR1 SGHTA, CDR2 FQGNSA. CDR3: CASSVDRAGGEAFF. CDR3 coding DNA: TGTGCCAGCAGCGTCGACAGGGCCGGTGGTGAAGCTTTCTTT.

J is TRBJ2-7 and V is TRBV27, with D perhaps matching TRBD2 (5 bases). The CDR3 is 14 residues long. Germline lookup yields CDR1 MNHEY and CDR2 SMNVEV (reference sequence). Trimming stripped 0 bases from V and 7 bases from J, with 13 bases between. CDR3 region: CASSLSRGFLEQYF. The CDR3 DNA follows: TGTGCCAGCAGTTTATCTAGAGGGTTCCTAGAGCAGTACTTC.

In its sample, this clone was seen a few times. This chain uses TRBV6-5 with TRBJ1-1, with D possibly TRBD1 on 5 matching bases. This CDR3 is built from 13 residues. Germline CDR1 and CDR2: MNHEY and SVGAGI. V lost 5 bases, J lost 1 base, and 8 bases lay in between. This chain's CDR3 is CASSETGNTEAFF. The CDR3, as DNA: TGTGCCAGCAGTGAAACAGGGAACACTGAAGCTTTCTTT.

The chain recombines TRBV29-1 with TRBJ2-3, with D possibly matching TRBD1 (5 bases). Trimming removed 4 bases from V and 2 bases from J, with 13 bases in between. CDR1 and CDR2 (germline): SQVTM, ANQGSEA. The length of the CDR3 is 14 residues. The CDR3 loop reads CSVVDQGYTDTQYF. The CDR3, as DNA: TGCAGCGTTGTTGACCAGGGCTACACAGATACGCAGTATTTT.

The chain couples TRBV27 to TRBJ2-7, with 8 bases lining up with TRBD2. The CDR3 totals 17 residues. Losses at the gene ends were 5 bases for V and 3 bases for J; bases not matched to a gene: 15. CDR1 is MNHEY and CDR2 is SMNVEV in the germline V gene (reference sequence). Here the CDR3 DNA reads TGTGCCAGCAGTCTTACTAGCGGAGTCATACCGATCTACGAGCAGTACTTC. This translates into CASSLTSGVIPIYEQYF.

The table lists this clone with a few counts. CDR3 in DNA: TGTGCCAACCGGCGGAACGGGGAGCTGTTTTTT. Its translation is CANRRNGELFF. The chain combines TRBV6-1 with TRBJ2-2; D uncertain. Germline lookup yields CDR1 MNHNS and CDR2 SASEGT. V lost 10 bases and J 7 bases, leaving 10 bases between the germline ends. The CDR3 has 11 residues.

This chain connects TRBV5-4 to TRBJ2-2; 9 bases map to TRBD1. The V segment lost 1 base and the J segment 3 bases; nucleotides outside the gene matches: 4. Germline-derived CDR1 and CDR2 are SGHNT and YYREEE (reference sequence). The CDR3 is made up of 16 amino acids. CDR3: CASSLYRGRDTGELFF. The CDR3 bases are TGTGCCAGCAGCTTGTACAGGGGGCGGGACACCGGGGAGCTGTTTTTT. The full variable domain, its missing parts supplied by reference TRBV5-4 and TRBJ2-2, is ETGVTQSPTHLIKTRGQQVTLRCSSQSGHNTVSWYQQALGQGPQFIFQYYREEENGRGNFPPRFSGLQFPNYSSELNVNALELDDSALYLCASSLYRGRDTGELFFGEGSRLTVL.

V is TRBV5-6 and J is TRBJ1-3; D ambiguous. The CDR3 is 17 residues long. The V and J ends lost 4 bases and 0 bases respectively, with 17 bases between them. Germline CDR1 and CDR2: SGHDT and YYEEEE. The CDR3 here is CASSAAGSRLSGNTIYF. The CDR3, as DNA: TGTGCCAGCAGCGCCGCGGGCAGCAGGCTCTCTGGAAACACCATATATTTT. The whole variable domain, filled in from reference TRBV5-6 and TRBJ1-3, reads DAGVTQSPTHLIKTRGQQVTLRCSPKSGHDTVSWYQQALGQGPQFIFQYYEEEERQRGNFPDRFSGHQFPNYSSELNVNALLLGDSALYLCASSAAGSRLSGNTIYFGEGSWLTVV.

The rearrangement links TRBV7-3 to TRBJ1-5; TRBD1 is a possible D gene (5 bases). V was trimmed by 6 bases and J by 12 bases, leaving 15 bases between them. This CDR3 comprises 12 residues. Germline V gene data show CDR1 as SGHTA and CDR2 as FQGTGA. The CDR3 bases are TGTGCCAGCAGACAGGCGCCTCCGTTCCAGCATTTT. This gives the protein CASRQAPPFQHF.

The J gene is TRBJ2-7, the V gene TRBV28, with a weak D call TRBD1 (7 bases). The CDR3 is made up of 13 amino acids. V was trimmed by 6 bases and J by 3 bases, leaving 12 bases between them. Germline lookup yields CDR1 MDHEN and CDR2 SYDVKM. The CDR3 spells CASRQGGGYEQYF. The CDR3, as DNA: TGTGCCAGCAGGCAGGGGGGTGGCTACGAGCAGTACTTC.

As to this clone: The same CDR3 also results from other DNA sequences found in this sample. The chain has TRBV7-9 and TRBJ1-2, with 8 bases lining up with TRBD1. After removal of 9 bases from V and 4 bases from J, the junction contained 13 bases not matched to a gene. In germline, CDR1 is SEHNR, CDR2 FQNEAQ (reference sequence). CDR3 length: 15 residues. In nucleotides, the CDR3 is TGTGCCAGTAGCCCTCCGGGACAGGTGGGCTATGGCTACACCTTC. Its translation: CASSPPGQVGYGYTF.

The chain recombines TRBV7-9 with TRBJ1-4, with a possible D match to TRBD1 (6 bases). This CDR3 contains 15 residues. Germline values: CDR1 SEHNR, CDR2 FQNEAQ (reference sequence). The V and J ends lost 10 bases and 0 bases respectively, with 15 bases between them. The chain's CDR3 is CAIDPSGATNEKLFF. Written as DNA, the CDR3 is TGTGCCATTGACCCCTCAGGGGCAACTAATGAAAAACTGTTTTTT.

The J gene is TRBJ2-7, the V gene TRBV5-1; D not resolved. V was cut by 4 bases and J by 5 bases, with 10 bases left in between. This CDR3 region has 12 residues. Looked up from germline, CDR1 is SGHRS and CDR2 is YFSETQ. The CDR3 loop is CASSASTDEQYF. Here the CDR3 DNA reads TGCGCCAGCAGCGCGAGCACGGACGAGCAGTACTTC.

The V call is TRBV27, the J call TRBJ2-1; 8 bases are shared with TRBD1. In germline, CDR1 is MNHEY, CDR2 SMNVEV (reference sequence). This CDR3 region has 14 residues. The trim removed 2 bases at V and 8 bases at J, leaving 5 bases unmatched. The CDR3 bases are TGTGCCAGCAGTTTAACAGGGGGTCCACATGAGCAGTTCTTC. Translation gives CASSLTGGPHEQFF.

The chain carries TRBV27 and TRBJ1-6; 7 bases map to TRBD1. The J segment lost 0 bases and the V segment lost 5 bases, leaving 7 bases of the junction unmatched. CDR3 length equals 17 residues. Germline CDR1 MNHEY, CDR2 SMNVEV (reference sequence). CDR3 in DNA: TGTGCCAGCAGTCTCACACCAGGGGGCTCCTATAATTCACCCCTCCACTTT. Translated: CASSLTPGGSYNSPLHF.

The rearrangement joins TRBV6-5 to TRBJ1-1; the D gene is possibly TRBD1 (5 bases). The V gene lost 5 bases and the J gene lost 0 bases, with 10 bases spanning the gap. CDR1 and CDR2 from the germline V gene are MNHEY and SVGAGI. This CDR3 spans 14 amino acids. CDR3: CASSPRVLNTEAFF. The CDR3 region has the DNA TGTGCCAGCAGTCCCAGGGTTTTGAACACTGAAGCTTTCTTT.

This rearrangement joins TRBV7-9 to TRBJ2-2; 7 bases map to TRBD2. CDR3 length equals 14 residues. Germline-derived CDR1 and CDR2 are SEHNR and FQNEAQ (reference sequence). The trim removed 5 bases at V and 10 bases at J, leaving 10 bases unmatched. The CDR3 DNA follows: TGTGCCAGCAGCCCTTTGCGGGAGAGTCAGGAGCTGTTTTTT. It yields the protein CASSPLRESQELFF.